The 18 T cell receptor beta chains reported below all come from one sample, sequenced in a study of human T cells and chemical hapten exposure. One entry per CDR3 protein results from TCRdb running MiXCR on the RACE reads. Of under 200,000 distinct CDR3 sequences in the sample, more than 14% were seen once. Time point meaning: patch test 1, 2 weeks after DPC sensitization. Treatment indicated: therapeutic diphenylcyclopropenone sensitization with weekly scalp DPC. Sequencing was performed on whole blood, taken in connection with sensitization to the hapten diphenylcyclopropenone (DPC). Receptors originate from a woman in her twenties or thirties with alopecia areata. Some clones in this sample may be carry-over from other donors' samples.

The chain couples TRBV2 to TRBJ1-3; 7 bases match TRBD1. V was pared by 5 bases and J by 5 bases, with 6 bases of the junction left unmatched. Germline-derived CDR1 and CDR2 are SNHLY and FYNNEI. The CDR3 consists of 14 residues. This chain's CDR3 is CASSPDRDRNTIYF. CDR3 DNA sequence: TGTGCCAGCAGTCCTGACAGGGATCGAAACACCATATATTTT.

Many counts were recorded for this clonotype. The chain couples TRBV7-8 to TRBJ1-1; D not resolved. The CDR3 length is 13 residues. Per the germline V gene, CDR1 is SGHVS and CDR2 is FQNEAQ. V dropped 2 bases and J dropped 0 bases, with 4 bases sitting between them. For the CDR3, the DNA is TGTGCCAGCAGCTTACAGCTGAACACTGAAGCTTTCTTT. As protein: CASSLQLNTEAFF.

This clonotype was counted many times. The chain joins TRBV7-9 to TRBJ1-4; D remains unclear. The germline gives CDR1 SEHNR, CDR2 FQNEAQ (reference sequence). The V end was cut by 1 base, the J end by 14 bases, with 11 bases between. The CDR3 covers 12 residues. The CDR3 loop is CASSLELERLFF. The CDR3 bases are TGTGCCAGCAGCTTAGAACTGGAAAGGCTGTTTTTT.

This clonotype was seen more than once but under ten times. The genes are TRBV4-3 and TRBJ1-1, with no clear D. Germline CDR1 is LGHNA and CDR2 is YSLEER. This CDR3 is built from 13 residues. V was shortened by 2 bases and J by 4 bases, with 8 bases between the two germline ends. DNA for the CDR3: TGCGCCAGCAGCCAACTAGTAAGCACTGAAGCTTTCTTT. Its protein product is CASSQLVSTEAFF.

The chain combines TRBV6-4 with TRBJ2-2, with TRBD2 identical over 13 bases. The CDR3 runs 18 residues. Losses at the gene ends were 6 bases for V and 3 bases for J; bases not matched to a gene: 10. Germline loops: CDR1 MRHNA, CDR2 SNTAGT. In DNA form, the CDR3 reads TGTGCCAGCAGCGCAAACCCGACTAGCGGGGGGTACACCGGGGAGCTGTTTTTT. Protein product: CASSANPTSGGYTGELFF.

This clonotype was found a few times. V and J are TRBV4-1 and TRBJ1-1; D unresolved. CDR3 length: 17 amino acids. V lost 4 bases, J lost 0 bases, and 18 bases lay in between. The germline V gene encodes CDR1 MGHRA and CDR2 YSYEKL. CDR3 sequence reads: CASSPRPAGNMNTEAFF. As DNA, the CDR3 is TGCGCCAGCAGCCCCCGCCCGGCGGGGAACATGAACACTGAAGCTTTCTTT.

The V and J genes are TRBV30 and TRBJ1-5; 7 nucleotides align to TRBD1. CDR1 and CDR2 from the germline V gene are GTSNPN and SVGIG (reference sequence). The CDR3 has 13 amino acids. V was clipped by 4 bases and J by 10 bases; unmatched bases: 10. The CDR3 region has the DNA TGTGCCTGGACAAAGGGGGCAGGTGGACCCCAGCATTTT. This encodes CAWTKGAGGPQHF.

The chain employs TRBV6-5 and TRBJ2-7, with a weak D call TRBD2 (7 bases). V was cut by 0 bases and J by 3 bases, with 9 bases left in between. Per the germline V gene, CDR1 is MNHEY and CDR2 is SVGAGI. The CDR3 loop spans 14 amino acids. CDR3 bases: TGTGCCAGCAGTTACTCGGGGGGGCTCTACGAGCAGTACTTC. Translation: CASSYSGGLYEQYF.

This clonotype was detected a few times. This chain links TRBV12-3 or TRBV12-4 with TRBJ2-7; TRBD2 is a possible D gene (7 bases). The V end lost 1 base, the J end lost 4 bases, and 23 bases lay between the germline ends. The CDR3 loop spans 18 amino acids. The CDR3 loop reads CASSLGPSWGGLFYEQYF. Here the CDR3 DNA reads TGTGCCAGCAGTTTAGGGCCCTCCTGGGGGGGCCTCTTTTACGAGCAGTACTTC.

This chain links TRBV18 with TRBJ2-7; D remains ambiguous. Germline CDR1 is KGHSH and CDR2 is LQKENI. The CDR3 is 13 amino acids. The ends were cut back, 2 bases at V and 3 bases at J, with 8 bases in the middle. The CDR3 bases are TGTGCCAGCTCACCAGCCGGAAACTACGAGCAGTACTTC. Residues: CASSPAGNYEQYF.

The chain is built from TRBV7-3 and TRBJ2-2; 7 positions match TRBD1. The CDR3 runs to 19 residues. V lost 1 base to trimming and J lost 1 base; unmatched junction nucleotides: 12. The germline gives CDR1 SGHTA, CDR2 FQGTGA. The CDR3: CASSLIQGVPTMNTGELFF. The CDR3, as DNA: TGTGCCAGCAGCTTAATCCAGGGGGTCCCGACAATGAACACCGGGGAGCTGTTTTTT. Looking up the rest from reference TRBV7-3 and TRBJ2-2 gives the full variable domain: GAGVSQTPSNKVTEKGKYVELRCDPISGHTALYWYRQSLGQGPEFLIYFQGTGAADDSGLPNDRFFAVRPEGSVSTLKIQRTERGDSAVYLCASSLIQGVPTMNTGELFFGEGSRLTVL.

The chain has TRBV2 and TRBJ1-1, with no clear D. Trimming took off 8 bases at V and 2 bases at J, with 12 bases between the two ends. CDR1 SNHLY and CDR2 FYNNEI come from the germline V gene. The CDR3 length is 13 residues. The CDR3 is CASGRSPNTEAFF. As DNA, the CDR3 is TGTGCCAGCGGGCGGTCTCCAAACACTGAAGCTTTCTTT.

J is TRBJ2-5 and V is TRBV28; 7 bases line up with TRBD1. V was clipped by 6 bases and J by 2 bases; unmatched bases: 6. Germline V lookup: CDR1 MDHEN, CDR2 SYDVKM. CDR3 size: 14 residues. CDR3 region: CASSPGDSQETQYF. The CDR3 coding sequence is TGTGCCAGCAGCCCTGGGGACAGTCAAGAGACCCAGTACTTC.

This clonotype was detected only a few times. V usage is TRBV28 and J usage is TRBJ2-1; TRBD1 matches 8 bases. J gave up 2 bases and V 2 bases, and 8 bases lay outside the gene matches. CDR1 and CDR2 from the germline V gene are MDHEN and SYDVKM. CDR3 length equals 17 residues. The CDR3 loop is CASSLDRGLGPYNEQFF. The CDR3 DNA follows: TGTGCCAGCAGTTTAGACAGGGGATTAGGACCCTACAATGAGCAGTTCTTC.

In the case of this clonotype: A junction boundary mismatches the germline segment, possibly from a read error. This chain uses TRBV20-1 with TRBJ1-1, with 9 bases aligning to TRBD1. The CDR3 has 15 residues. Germline CDR1 DFQATT, CDR2 SNEGSKA (reference sequence). This CDR3 reads CSVRKGDRAGTEAFF. The CDR3 nucleotides read TGCAGTGTTAGAAAGGGGGACAGGGCGGGCACTGAAGCTTTCTTT.

The sample holds a few counts of this clonotype. The V call is TRBV12-3 or TRBV12-4, the J call TRBJ2-3; D is undetermined. Trimming pared 6 bases from V and 4 bases from J, leaving 8 bases between. The CDR3 length is 12 residues. CDR3: CASRSNADTQYF. CDR3 coding DNA: TGTGCCAGCAGATCAAATGCAGATACGCAGTATTTT.

The chain recombines TRBV9 with TRBJ1-4; D might be TRBD1 (5 bases). Germline assignment: CDR1 SGDLS and CDR2 YYNGEE. Trimming removed 0 bases at V and 8 bases at J, with 14 bases between. The CDR3 sequence is 15 residues long. Here the CDR3 reads CASSVGGEPREKLFF. Here the CDR3 DNA reads TGTGCCAGCAGCGTAGGAGGGGAGCCTCGGGAAAAACTGTTTTTT.

This chain uses TRBV7-8 with TRBJ1-5; D is ambiguous. Germline loops: CDR1 SGHVS, CDR2 FQNEAQ. Trimming removed 2 bases from V and 4 bases from J, with 9 bases in between. The CDR3 totals 14 residues. The CDR3 DNA is TGTGCCAGCAGCTTAATGAAAGGGAATCAGCCCCAGCATTTT. Translated: CASSLMKGNQPQHF. Variable domain in full (rest from reference TRBV7-8 and TRBJ1-5): GAGVSQSPRYKVAKRGQDVALRCDPISGHVSLFWYQQALGQGPEFLTYFQNEAQLDKSGLPSDRFFAERPEGSVSTLKIQRTQQEDSAVYLCASSLMKGNQPQHFGDGTRLSIL.